Listed below are T cell receptor beta chains from one sample, sequenced in a study of HIV-infected patients and healthy controls. TCRdb used MiXCR to reprocess the 5' RACE reads, holding one entry per CDR3 protein. The sample shows about 64,000 distinct CDR3 sequences, about 19% of them seen only once. The specimen was CD4+ T cells from blood. These receptors originate from a human donor in good health. Both conserved end residues are part of each CDR3. Each record gives: D gene, J gene, CDR3 length, clone size, V gene, CDR3 DNA, CDR3 protein. D genes are given only for firm matches. Clone size, where shown, is once, few, many, or a class for clones that have expanded.

d_call: NA; j_call: TRBJ2-3; cdr3_length: 14; clone_size: NA; v_call: TRBV5-1; cdr3_nt: TGCGCCAGCAGCTTGTTGATACACACAGATACGCAGTATTTT; cdr3_aa: CASSLLIHTDTQYF
d_call: TRBD1; j_call: TRBJ1-2; cdr3_length: 16; clone_size: NA; v_call: TRBV5-4; cdr3_nt: TGTGCCAGCAGCTTGGGGGACAGGCTTGAGAACTATGGCTACACCTTC; cdr3_aa: CASSLGDRLENYGYTF
d_call: TRBD1; j_call: TRBJ1-5; cdr3_length: 15; clone_size: few; v_call: TRBV19; cdr3_nt: TGTGCCAGTAGTCCCCGGACAGGGGGCTTTCAGCCCCAGCATTTT; cdr3_aa: CASSPRTGGFQPQHF
d_call: TRBD2; j_call: TRBJ2-7; cdr3_length: 15; clone_size: many; v_call: TRBV25-1; cdr3_nt: TGTGCCAGCAGTGACCCTAGCGGGAGCCCCTACGAGCAGTACTTC; cdr3_aa: CASSDPSGSPYEQYF
d_call: TRBD1; j_call: TRBJ2-6; cdr3_length: 17; clone_size: NA; v_call: TRBV20-1; cdr3_nt: TGCAGTGCTAGAGTGGACAGGGGTAGCTCTGGGGCCAACGTCCTGACTTTC; cdr3_aa: CSARVDRGSSGANVLTF
d_call: NA; j_call: TRBJ2-6; cdr3_length: 20; clone_size: NA; v_call: TRBV7-6; cdr3_nt: TGTGCCAGCAGCTTAGCACGGAGCCTAAGTTTAAACTCTGGGGCCAACGTCCTGACTTTC; cdr3_aa: CASSLARSLSLNSGANVLTF
d_call: NA; j_call: TRBJ1-5; cdr3_length: 14; clone_size: NA; v_call: TRBV10-3; cdr3_nt: TGTGCCATCAGTGAGTCAAGGGATGGTCAGCCCCAGCATTTT; cdr3_aa: CAISESRDGQPQHF
d_call: TRBD2; j_call: TRBJ2-1; cdr3_length: 16; clone_size: NA; v_call: TRBV12-3/TRBV12-4; cdr3_nt: TGTGCCAGCAGTTCACAGCCGGGACTAGCGACCAGTGAGCAGTTCTTC; cdr3_aa: CASSSQPGLATSEQFF
d_call: NA; j_call: TRBJ2-3; cdr3_length: 17; clone_size: NA; v_call: TRBV6-1; cdr3_nt: TGTGCCAGCAGTGAACTTGGGGGGTCGATTAGCACAGATACGCAGTATTTT; cdr3_aa: CASSELGGSISTDTQYF
d_call: TRBD1; j_call: TRBJ2-1; cdr3_length: 17; clone_size: NA; v_call: TRBV9; cdr3_nt: TGTGCCAGCAGCGCCAAAGGGGGCACCCTTTCCTACAATGAGCAGTTCTTC; cdr3_aa: CASSAKGGTLSYNEQFF
d_call: NA; j_call: TRBJ2-7; cdr3_length: 17; clone_size: NA; v_call: TRBV14; cdr3_nt: TGTGCCAGCAGCCAATTCTTAATGGGACGGAGCTCCTACGAGCAGTACTTC; cdr3_aa: CASSQFLMGRSSYEQYF
d_call: NA; j_call: TRBJ1-3; cdr3_length: 15; clone_size: many; v_call: TRBV18; cdr3_nt: TGTGCCAGCTCACCACTCTCGGGCTCTGGAAACACCATATATTTT; cdr3_aa: CASSPLSGSGNTIYF
d_call: NA; j_call: TRBJ2-6; cdr3_length: 14; clone_size: many; v_call: TRBV7-2; cdr3_nt: TGTGCCAGCAGCCCCACCGTTGGGGCCAACGTCCTGACTTTC; cdr3_aa: CASSPTVGANVLTF
d_call: TRBD1; j_call: TRBJ2-7; cdr3_length: 14; clone_size: many; v_call: TRBV2; cdr3_nt: TGTGCCAGCAGTGAGGACAGGGGGGCCTACGAGCAGTACTTC; cdr3_aa: CASSEDRGAYEQYF
d_call: NA; j_call: TRBJ2-6; cdr3_length: 14; clone_size: many; v_call: TRBV5-6; cdr3_nt: TGTGCCAGCAGCTTACTGAGAGGGGCCAACGTCCTGACTTTC; cdr3_aa: CASSLLRGANVLTF
d_call: NA; j_call: TRBJ1-2; cdr3_length: 20; clone_size: NA; v_call: TRBV12-5; cdr3_nt: TGTGCTAGTGGTTTGGTACTTCACAACCTTCGCGAGGGGTTTGAGTATGGCTACACCTTC; cdr3_aa: CASGLVLHNLREGFEYGYTF
d_call: NA; j_call: TRBJ1-5; cdr3_length: 14; clone_size: few; v_call: TRBV10-3; cdr3_nt: TGTGCCATCAGACAGGACGGAAGCAATCAGCCCCAGCATTTT; cdr3_aa: CAIRQDGSNQPQHF
d_call: TRBD2; j_call: TRBJ2-1; cdr3_length: 15; clone_size: few; v_call: TRBV2; cdr3_nt: TGTGCCGGAACTAGCGGGAGGGCGGGGAATGATGAGCAGTTCTTC; cdr3_aa: CAGTSGRAGNDEQFF
d_call: NA; j_call: TRBJ2-7; cdr3_length: 16; clone_size: NA; v_call: TRBV3-1; cdr3_nt: TGTGCCAGCACCAACCGAAGGCAGGGGGGGCACTACGAGCAGTACTTC; cdr3_aa: CASTNRRQGGHYEQYF
d_call: NA; j_call: TRBJ2-5; cdr3_length: 14; clone_size: many; v_call: TRBV20-1; cdr3_nt: TGCAGTGCTAGAGATCAGGTCCGGGGGGAGACCCAGTACTTC; cdr3_aa: CSARDQVRGETQYF
d_call: TRBD2; j_call: TRBJ2-1; cdr3_length: 15; clone_size: few; v_call: TRBV20-1; cdr3_nt: TGCAGTGCTCCACGAGGGAGTAGCGGGGGGGTCGAGCAGTTCTTC; cdr3_aa: CSAPRGSSGGVEQFF
d_call: NA; j_call: TRBJ1-2; cdr3_length: 15; clone_size: NA; v_call: TRBV12-3/TRBV12-4; cdr3_nt: TGTGCCAGCAGGCTACAGACGGGTTCGGCGCGAGGCTACACCTTC; cdr3_aa: CASRLQTGSARGYTF
d_call: NA; j_call: TRBJ2-3; cdr3_length: 14; clone_size: few; v_call: TRBV5-6; cdr3_nt: TGTGCCAGCAGCTCAGGGGTGGGCACAGATACGCAGTATTTT; cdr3_aa: CASSSGVGTDTQYF
d_call: TRBD1; j_call: TRBJ2-7; cdr3_length: 14; clone_size: NA; v_call: TRBV7-9; cdr3_nt: TGTGCCAGCAGCTCCCGACAGGGTAGGGGCGAGCAGTACTTC; cdr3_aa: CASSSRQGRGEQYF
d_call: TRBD2; j_call: TRBJ2-7; cdr3_length: 14; clone_size: few; v_call: TRBV29-1; cdr3_nt: TGCAGCGCCGGGGGGTCTGCGGGAGCCTACGAGCAGTACTTC; cdr3_aa: CSAGGSAGAYEQYF
d_call: NA; j_call: TRBJ1-5; cdr3_length: 15; clone_size: many; v_call: TRBV12-3/TRBV12-4; cdr3_nt: TGTGCCAGCAGTTTATCGTCCCAGGGGAGCCAGCCCCAGCATTTT; cdr3_aa: CASSLSSQGSQPQHF
d_call: TRBD2; j_call: TRBJ2-1; cdr3_length: 17; clone_size: NA; v_call: TRBV24-1; cdr3_nt: TGTGCCACCAGTGAGCGAGGGACTAGCGGGGGGTACAATGAGCAGTTCTTC; cdr3_aa: CATSERGTSGGYNEQFF
d_call: NA; j_call: TRBJ1-1; cdr3_length: 14; clone_size: few; v_call: TRBV18; cdr3_nt: TGTGCCAGCTCACCACTGGTGAAGAACACTGAAGCTTTCTTT; cdr3_aa: CASSPLVKNTEAFF
d_call: TRBD1; j_call: TRBJ1-1; cdr3_length: 13; clone_size: few; v_call: TRBV12-3/TRBV12-4; cdr3_nt: TGTGCCAGCAGGGGACAGATGAACACTGAAGCTTTCTTT; cdr3_aa: CASRGQMNTEAFF
d_call: TRBD1; j_call: TRBJ1-4; cdr3_length: 14; clone_size: many; v_call: TRBV7-2; cdr3_nt: TGTGCCAGCAGCTCTGGGACAGGGCGGGAAAAACTGTTTTTT; cdr3_aa: CASSSGTGREKLFF
d_call: NA; j_call: TRBJ2-1; cdr3_length: 15; clone_size: NA; v_call: TRBV11-3; cdr3_nt: TGTGCCAGCAGCTTAGGTCTTTCGGGGGACAATGAGCAGTTCTTC; cdr3_aa: CASSLGLSGDNEQFF
d_call: NA; j_call: TRBJ2-7; cdr3_length: 16; clone_size: few; v_call: TRBV6-1; cdr3_nt: TGTGCCAGCAGTGATTTTGGCCGTACCCTTAGCTACGAGCAGTACTTC; cdr3_aa: CASSDFGRTLSYEQYF
d_call: TRBD2; j_call: TRBJ2-5; cdr3_length: 15; clone_size: NA; v_call: TRBV5-1; cdr3_nt: TGCGCCAGCAGCTTGATAGCGGGTCCGCAAGAGACCCAGTACTTC; cdr3_aa: CASSLIAGPQETQYF
d_call: TRBD1; j_call: TRBJ1-3; cdr3_length: 18; clone_size: NA; v_call: TRBV5-5; cdr3_nt: TGTGCCAGCAGCTTGGGGACAGGGGGGACGTCCTCTGGAAACACCATATATTTT; cdr3_aa: CASSLGTGGTSSGNTIYF
d_call: TRBD2; j_call: TRBJ2-7; cdr3_length: 14; clone_size: once; v_call: TRBV12-3/TRBV12-4; cdr3_nt: TGTGCCAGCAGTTTTTCGGGAGGGGGAAACGAGCAGTACTTC; cdr3_aa: CASSFSGGGNEQYF
d_call: TRBD1; j_call: TRBJ2-6; cdr3_length: 17; clone_size: NA; v_call: TRBV27; cdr3_nt: TGTGCCAGCAGTATGACAGGGGGCCGGACGGGGGCCAACGTCCTGACTTTC; cdr3_aa: CASSMTGGRTGANVLTF
d_call: TRBD1; j_call: TRBJ1-6; cdr3_length: 17; clone_size: few; v_call: TRBV18; cdr3_nt: TGTGCCAGCTCACCGACTTCGACAGGGCTCAGTCATTCACCCCTCCACTTT; cdr3_aa: CASSPTSTGLSHSPLHF
d_call: NA; j_call: TRBJ2-6; cdr3_length: 17; clone_size: many; v_call: TRBV6-2/TRBV6-3; cdr3_nt: TGTGCCAGCAGTTATCTCGACGCAGGCTCTGGGGCCAACGTCCTGACTTTC; cdr3_aa: CASSYLDAGSGANVLTF
d_call: TRBD2; j_call: TRBJ2-5; cdr3_length: 15; clone_size: NA; v_call: TRBV9; cdr3_nt: TGTGCCAGCAGCGAGGGACTAGCAACGCGAGAGACCCAGTACTTC; cdr3_aa: CASSEGLATRETQYF
d_call: NA; j_call: TRBJ2-3; cdr3_length: 12; clone_size: NA; v_call: TRBV13; cdr3_nt: TGTGCCAGCAGCTTAAGTTCAGATACGCAGTATTTT; cdr3_aa: CASSLSSDTQYF
d_call: NA; j_call: TRBJ2-3; cdr3_length: 15; clone_size: once; v_call: TRBV4-1; cdr3_nt: TGCGCCAGCAGCCAATCGGAGGGGGGGGCAGATACGCAGTATTTT; cdr3_aa: CASSQSEGGADTQYF
d_call: NA; j_call: TRBJ1-6; cdr3_length: 14; clone_size: many; v_call: TRBV9; cdr3_nt: TGTGCCAGCAGTGTCGCGGACTTTACTTCACCCCTCCACTTT; cdr3_aa: CASSVADFTSPLHF
d_call: TRBD1; j_call: TRBJ1-2; cdr3_length: 13; clone_size: NA; v_call: TRBV19; cdr3_nt: TGTGCCAGTCAGCCGGGACAGATAAATGGCTACACCTTC; cdr3_aa: CASQPGQINGYTF
d_call: TRBD1; j_call: TRBJ1-1; cdr3_length: 14; clone_size: many; v_call: TRBV3-1; cdr3_nt: TGTGCCAGCAGTACCAGGGGGGGGAACACTGAAGCTTTCTTT; cdr3_aa: CASSTRGGNTEAFF
d_call: NA; j_call: TRBJ1-5; cdr3_length: 13; clone_size: once; v_call: TRBV6-5; cdr3_nt: TGTGCCAGCCAAGGGTCCTTCAATCAGCCCCAGCATTTT; cdr3_aa: CASQGSFNQPQHF
d_call: NA; j_call: TRBJ2-1; cdr3_length: 16; clone_size: many; v_call: TRBV9; cdr3_nt: TGTGCCAGCAGCGTCCTCCCCGGCGGGAACGCAAATGAGCAGTTCTTC; cdr3_aa: CASSVLPGGNANEQFF
d_call: TRBD2; j_call: TRBJ2-7; cdr3_length: 15; clone_size: NA; v_call: TRBV20-1; cdr3_nt: TGCAGTGCCCCGGGAGGAGTAGCGGATACCTACGAGCAGTACTTC; cdr3_aa: CSAPGGVADTYEQYF
d_call: TRBD1; j_call: TRBJ1-5; cdr3_length: 15; clone_size: NA; v_call: TRBV20-1; cdr3_nt: TGCAGTGCTAGCTCCGAGGACAGGGCAGGTCAGCCCCAGCATTTT; cdr3_aa: CSASSEDRAGQPQHF
d_call: NA; j_call: TRBJ2-7; cdr3_length: 14; clone_size: NA; v_call: TRBV6-2/TRBV6-3; cdr3_nt: TGTGCCAGCAGTTACGGACAGCGGACCTACGAGCAGTACTTC; cdr3_aa: CASSYGQRTYEQYF
d_call: NA; j_call: TRBJ2-3; cdr3_length: 15; clone_size: many; v_call: TRBV6-5; cdr3_nt: TGTGCCAGCAGCTTGGGACCGGCAGGCACAGATACGCAGTATTTT; cdr3_aa: CASSLGPAGTDTQYF
d_call: TRBD1; j_call: TRBJ1-1; cdr3_length: 15; clone_size: NA; v_call: TRBV3-1; cdr3_nt: TGTGCCAGCAGCCGAGGGAGGACAGGGAGCACTGAAGCTTTCTTT; cdr3_aa: CASSRGRTGSTEAFF
d_call: NA; j_call: TRBJ2-5; cdr3_length: 14; clone_size: NA; v_call: TRBV19; cdr3_nt: TGTGCCAGTAGTCCCCCCAGCCCGGGAGAGACCCAGTACTTC; cdr3_aa: CASSPPSPGETQYF
d_call: NA; j_call: TRBJ1-1; cdr3_length: 13; clone_size: NA; v_call: TRBV12-3/TRBV12-4; cdr3_nt: TGTGCCAGCACAATTGGGAAGAACACTGAAGCTTTCTTT; cdr3_aa: CASTIGKNTEAFF
d_call: TRBD1; j_call: TRBJ2-7; cdr3_length: 14; clone_size: many; v_call: TRBV7-9; cdr3_nt: TGTGCCAGCAGCCCAACAGGGGGCAGCTACGAGCAGTACTTC; cdr3_aa: CASSPTGGSYEQYF